This entry lists 7 T cell receptor beta chains sequenced from one sample in a study of blood T cell repertoires in COVID-19. Clones were read by immunoSEQ multiplex PCR, and TCRdb kept only the in-frame ones, dropping some. The repertoire includes about 670,000 clones, more than 80% of them detected once, and under 0.3% sits in the top ten. The sample comprised peripheral blood. The source of these receptors is a woman between 18 and 29 years old with acute or convalescent COVID-19.

The V and J genes are TRBV7-9 and TRBJ1-1; tentatively, D is TRBD1 (5 bases). The germline V gene encodes CDR1 SEHNR and CDR2 FQNEAQ (reference sequence). The CDR3 spans 14 residues. Trimming shortened V by 11 bases and J by 0 bases, and 16 bases separated the two germline ends. The CDR3 nucleotides read TGTGCCGTCAAAGGGGTGCTCATGAACACTGAAGCTTTCTTT. Encoded protein: CAVKGVLMNTEAFF.

This clone was picked up a small number of times. The chain carries TRBV6-5 and TRBJ1-2; the match to TRBD1 covers 8 bases. The J segment lost 4 bases and the V segment lost 7 bases, leaving 8 bases of the junction unmatched. The V gene's germline CDR1 is MNHEY and CDR2 SVGAGI. This CDR3 has 14 amino acids. The CDR3 protein is CASKLTGDSYGYTF. CDR3 nucleotide sequence: TGTGCCAGCAAACTGACAGGGGACTCCTATGGCTACACCTTC.

The V call is TRBV28, the J call TRBJ1-5, with 9 bases matching TRBD1. Per germline, CDR1 MDHEN and CDR2 SYDVKM. With 2 bases clipped from V and 2 bases from J, the junction kept 19 bases outside the gene matches. The CDR3 contains 21 residues. Here the CDR3 reads CASSLPFLKQGATVRNQPQHF. Written as DNA, the CDR3 is TGTGCCAGCAGTTTACCGTTTTTAAAACAGGGGGCGACCGTCCGCAATCAGCCCCAGCATTTT.

The chain uses TRBV10-3 and TRBJ2-3, with 8 bases identical to TRBD2. V shed 6 bases, J shed 2 bases, and the junction held 16 bases outside the gene matches. CDR3 length equals 18 residues. Looked up from germline, CDR1 is ENHRY and CDR2 is SYGVKD. The CDR3 loop is CAISRSRKAGAFTDTQYF. DNA of the CDR3: TGTGCCATCAGCCGAAGTAGAAAAGCGGGGGCTTTCACAGATACGCAGTATTTT.

The V call is TRBV29-1, the J call TRBJ2-3; 8 bases align to TRBD1. V lost 0 bases and J lost 7; bases outside the gene matches: 6. Germline-derived CDR1 and CDR2 are SQVTM and ANQGSEA. CDR3 size: 14 residues. CDR3 amino acids: CSVEDWGQVNTQYF. The CDR3 nucleotides read TGCAGCGTTGAAGATTGGGGACAGGTCAATACGCAGTATTTT.

This clone was picked up a small number of times. This chain connects TRBV5-4 to TRBJ2-3, with D possibly matching TRBD1 (5 bases). CDR1 is SGHNT, CDR2 YYREEE, per germline (reference sequence). The CDR3 is 15 amino acids. Trimming left V 2 bases short and J 1 base short, with 11 bases between. The CDR3 nucleotides are TGTGCCAGCAGCTTTTGGCAGGGCCGCACAGATACGCAGTATTTT. Its protein product is CASSFWQGRTDTQYF.

The chain couples TRBV3-1 (or the pseudogene TRBV3-2) to TRBJ1-2; D remains unclear. Trimming removed 1 base at V and 7 bases at J, with 7 bases between. The CDR3 runs 12 residues. Per germline, CDR1 LGHDT and CDR2 YNNKEL (reference sequence). CDR3: CASSQATRGYTF. CDR3 nucleotide sequence: TGTGCCAGCAGCCAAGCTACGCGTGGCTACACCTTC.